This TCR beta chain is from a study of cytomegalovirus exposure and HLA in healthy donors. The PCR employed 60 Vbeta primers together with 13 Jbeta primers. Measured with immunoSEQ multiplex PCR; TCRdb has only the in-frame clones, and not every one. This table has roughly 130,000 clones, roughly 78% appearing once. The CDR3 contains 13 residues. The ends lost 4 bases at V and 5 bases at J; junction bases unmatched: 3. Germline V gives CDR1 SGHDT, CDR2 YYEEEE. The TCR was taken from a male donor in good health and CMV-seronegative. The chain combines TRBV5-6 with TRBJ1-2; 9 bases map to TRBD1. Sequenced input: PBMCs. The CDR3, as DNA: TGTGCCAGCAGCGCAGGACAGGGGTATGGCTACACCTTC. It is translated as CASSAGQGYGYTF.